The source of this T cell receptor (beta chain) is a study of PD-1 blockade in mismatch repair-deficient tumors. Study-wide background: Patients had approximately 12 mismatch repair-deficient cancer types, all previously treated and progressing.

TCRdb's table, derived via immunoSEQ multiplex PCR, lists solely in-frame clones and lacks some. The sample lists around 38,000 clones, around 79% seen once, with about 20% in the top ten. Details on this clone: Its antigen is undetermined.

Mismatch repair deficiency was confirmed in all patients, by PCR or immunohistochemistry. Three pembrolizumab responders had their TCRs sequenced. Study observations and caveats: After pembrolizumab, tumor-resident clones rose rapidly, then generally contracted before radiologic responses.

Trimming pared 0 bases from V and 3 bases from J, leaving 11 bases between. Germline lookup yields CDR1 SGHNT and CDR2 YYREEE (reference sequence). This CDR3 region has 15 residues. The clonotype comes from an adult with mismatch repair-deficient cancer. This chain joins TRBV5-4 and TRBJ2-3, with no clear D. Specimen: peripheral blood, collected 4 weeks after starting pembrolizumab. The CDR3 DNA follows: TGTGCCAGCAGCTTGGAGTTAGTAACTACAGATACGCAGTATTTT. Protein product: CASSLELVTTDTQYF.